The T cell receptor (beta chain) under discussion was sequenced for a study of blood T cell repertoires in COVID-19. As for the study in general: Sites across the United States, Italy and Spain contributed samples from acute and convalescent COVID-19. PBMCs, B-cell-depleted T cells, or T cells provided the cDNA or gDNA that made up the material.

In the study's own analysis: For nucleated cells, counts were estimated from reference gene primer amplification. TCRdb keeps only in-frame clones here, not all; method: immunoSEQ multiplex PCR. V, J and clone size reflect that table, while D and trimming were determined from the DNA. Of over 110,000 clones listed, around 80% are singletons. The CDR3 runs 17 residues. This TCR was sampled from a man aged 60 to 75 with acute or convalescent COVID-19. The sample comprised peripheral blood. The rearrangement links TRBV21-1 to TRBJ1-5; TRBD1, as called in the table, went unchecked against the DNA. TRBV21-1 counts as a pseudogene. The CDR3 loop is CASSKRRDRPEDQPQHF. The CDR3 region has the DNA TGTGCCAGCAGCAAACGGCGGGACAGGCCGGAGGATCAGCCCCAGCATTTT.